The rows below give T cell receptor beta chains drawn from one sample of a study of T cell repertoires and HLA-DP antigens. Clones were read by immunoSEQ multiplex PCR, and TCRdb kept only the in-frame ones, dropping some. In the table there are some 110,000 clones, nearly 95% of which are singletons. Their antigens are not known. Sequenced input: CD4+ T cells from PBMCs. The source is a woman aged 18 to 35 in good health and CMV-seronegative. The CDR3 runs from the conserved cysteine through the conserved F or W. Fields, in order: V gene, J gene, D gene, clone size, CDR3 protein, CDR3 DNA. D genes are given only for firm matches. Size tells how often a clone was seen (once, few, many) or the class of an expanded clone, and some rows leave it out.

>TRBV5-1|TRBJ2-1|TRBD2|.
CASSLGPLAGGYNEQFF
TGCGCCAGCAGCTTGGGCCCCCTAGCGGGAGGGTACAATGAGCAGTTCTTC
>TRBV7-2|TRBJ1-4|.|.
CASSRGPALATNEKLFF
TGTGCCAGCAGCCGGGGACCGGCACTTGCAACTAATGAAAAACTGTTTTTT
>TRBV5-1|TRBJ1-2|.|.
CASRQTGNYGYTF
TGTGCCAGCAGACAAACAGGGAACTATGGCTACACCTTC
>TRBV19|TRBJ1-5|TRBD1|.
CATSFLAGGRQPQHF
TGTGCCACCAGCTTTTTAGCAGGGGGCCGCCAGCCCCAGCATTTT
>TRBV19|TRBJ1-1|.|.
CASKGMNTEAFF
TGTGCCAGTAAGGGTATGAACACTGAAGCTTTCTTT
>TRBV14|TRBJ2-5|.|.
CASSPWTALTYQETQYF
TGTGCCAGCAGCCCCTGGACAGCCCTAACTTACCAAGAGACCCAGTACTTC
>TRBV28|TRBJ1-3|.|.
CATRRTASGNTIYF
TGTGCCACCCGAAGGACAGCCTCTGGAAACACCATATATTTT
>TRBV18|TRBJ1-5|.|.
CASKWGNNQPQHF
TGTGCCAGCAAGTGGGGTAACAATCAGCCCCAGCATTTT
>TRBV19|TRBJ2-3|TRBD1|.
CASSIGGGGPDTQYF
TGTGCCAGTAGTATAGGAGGGGGCGGTCCAGATACGCAGTATTTT
>TRBV5-6|TRBJ1-2|.|once
CASSFIGGYGYTF
TGTGCCAGCAGCTTTATAGGGGGCTATGGCTACACCTTC
>TRBV6-5|TRBJ1-4|TRBD1|.
CASRLQGDNEKLFF
TGTGCCAGCAGATTACAGGGGGATAATGAAAAACTGTTTTTT
>TRBV5-1|TRBJ1-1|TRBD1|.
CASGGTGANTEAFF
TGCGCCAGCGGTGGGACAGGGGCGAACACTGAAGCTTTCTTT
>TRBV5-6|TRBJ1-1|.|.
CASSLNTVNTEAFF
TGTGCCAGCAGCTTAAATACGGTGAACACTGAAGCTTTCTTT
>TRBV29-1|TRBJ1-1|TRBD1|.
CSVEVRQGSTEAFF
TGCAGCGTTGAAGTGCGACAGGGTAGCACTGAAGCTTTCTTT
>TRBV4-1|TRBJ1-1|.|.
CASSQGWGTEAFF
TGCGCCAGCAGCCAGGGTTGGGGCACTGAAGCTTTCTTT
>TRBV19|TRBJ1-2|.|once
CASTPMGAESSYGYTF
TGTGCCAGTACTCCCATGGGGGCCGAGTCCTCCTATGGCTACACCTTC
>TRBV29-1|TRBJ2-3|TRBD1|.
CSIRPTGGGGTQYF
TGCAGCATACGACCGACAGGGGGTGGGGGTACGCAGTATTTT
>TRBV25-1|TRBJ2-7|.|.
CASSDQQGPPSEQYF
TGTGCCAGCAGTGATCAACAGGGTCCTCCCTCCGAGCAGTACTTC
>TRBV7-2|TRBJ1-2|.|.
CASSLAPRGRAGYGYTF
TGTGCCAGCAGCTTAGCCCCCCGGGGCAGGGCAGGCTATGGCTACACCTTC
>TRBV6-5|TRBJ1-5|TRBD1|.
CASSYSQGANQPQHF
TGTGCCAGCAGTTACTCACAGGGGGCGAATCAGCCCCAGCATTTT
>TRBV27|TRBJ2-1|TRBD2|.
CASSPPRGGASYNEQFF
TGTGCCAGCAGTCCACCCCGCGGGGGGGCCTCCTACAATGAGCAGTTCTTC
>TRBV5-4|TRBJ2-3|TRBD1|.
CASSHGQGATDTQYF
TGTGCCAGCAGCCATGGACAGGGGGCTACAGATACGCAGTATTTT
>TRBV10-3|TRBJ2-2|.|.
CAISEVRAGELFF
TGTGCCATCAGTGAGGTGCGCGCCGGGGAGCTGTTTTTT
>TRBV6-6|TRBJ1-6|TRBD1|.
CAVGGRQGADNSPLHF
TGTGCCGTAGGTGGGCGACAGGGGGCCGATAATTCACCCCTCCACTTT
>TRBV7-9|TRBJ1-5|TRBD1|.
CASSLGGRGNQPQHF
TGTGCCAGCAGCTTAGGAGGCAGGGGGAATCAGCCCCAGCATTTT
>TRBV5-1|TRBJ2-2|TRBD2|once
CASSLREGRAGELFF
TGCGCCAGCAGCTTGCGGGAGGGCCGCGCCGGGGAGCTGTTTTTT
>TRBV10-2|TRBJ1-2|.|.
CASSLQGDGYTF
TGCGCCAGCAGCCTTCAGGGTGATGGCTACACCTTC
>TRBV5-8|TRBJ1-1|.|.
CASSLLTGTKAFF
TGTGCCAGCAGCTTGTTAACAGGGACTAAAGCTTTCTTT
>TRBV7-3|TRBJ2-3|.|.
CASSLGAAPVNTQYF
TGTGCCAGCAGCTTGGGGGCTGCCCCGGTGAATACGCAGTATTTT
>TRBV27|TRBJ1-6|TRBD1|.
CASSPTGTGNSPLHF
TGTGCCAGCAGTCCGACCGGGACAGGGAATTCACCCCTCCACTTT
>TRBV19|TRBJ1-4|.|once
CASSLTRGATNEKLFF
TGTGCCAGTAGCCTGACAAGGGGGGCAACTAATGAAAAACTGTTTTTT
>TRBV5-5|TRBJ2-2|.|.
CASSLAGTSTGELFF
TGTGCCAGCAGCTTGGCAGGGACCAGCACCGGGGAGCTGTTTTTT
>TRBV4-1|TRBJ2-1|TRBD2|.
CASSQARIGLAANNEQFF
TGCGCCAGCAGCCAAGCGAGAATTGGACTAGCCGCTAACAATGAGCAGTTCTTC
>TRBV5-1|TRBJ2-3|.|.
CASSLGEHTSTDTQYF
TGCGCCAGCAGCTTGGGAGAGCACACTAGCACAGATACGCAGTATTTT
>TRBV30|TRBJ1-2|.|.
CAWSTPGAFYGYTF
TGTGCCTGGAGTACCCCGGGAGCCTTCTATGGCTACACCTTC
>TRBV18|TRBJ2-1|.|.
CASSPRRDEQFF
TGTGCCAGCTCACCGAGACGGGATGAGCAGTTCTTC
>TRBV4-3|TRBJ1-1|.|medium-sized
CASSQVRSPNTEAFF
TGCGCCAGCAGCCAAGTGCGCTCACCGAACACTGAAGCTTTCTTT
>TRBV7-3|TRBJ2-3|.|.
CASSVGTKPWKDTQYF
TGTGCCAGCAGCGTCGGGACAAAACCTTGGAAAGATACGCAGTATTTT
>TRBV5-1|TRBJ2-3|TRBD2|.
CASSSGLAGGLGTDTQYF
TGCGCCAGCAGCTCCGGACTAGCGGGAGGGTTAGGCACAGATACGCAGTATTTT
>TRBV19|TRBJ2-1|TRBD2|.
CASSPLRRAGTSGGSSYNEQFF
TGTGCCAGTAGCCCTCTCCGCAGAGCCGGGACTAGCGGGGGGAGCTCCTACAATGAGCAGTTCTTC
>TRBV7-9|TRBJ1-2|.|once
CASSLAGNYGYTF
TGTGCCAGCAGCTTAGCTGGCAACTATGGCTACACCTTC
>TRBV7-8|TRBJ2-2|TRBD1|.
CASSPQTGTKNTGELFF
TGTGCCAGCAGCCCACAGACAGGGACAAAGAACACCGGGGAGCTGTTTTTT
>TRBV6-5|TRBJ2-7|.|.
CASSYDRTYEQYF
TGTGCCAGCAGCTATGACAGGACCTACGAGCAGTACTTC
>TRBV19|TRBJ1-4|TRBD1|.
CASRGDRVGEKLFF
TGTGCCAGTAGGGGGGACAGGGTTGGTGAAAAACTGTTTTTT
>TRBV5-6|TRBJ2-5|.|.
CASSLDRTETQYF
TGTGCCAGCAGCTTGGACAGGACGGAGACCCAGTACTTC
>TRBV21-1|TRBJ2-5|.|.
CASSRILDSPTQETQYF
TGTGCCAGCAGCAGAATTTTGGACAGCCCGACCCAAGAGACCCAGTACTTC
>TRBV28|TRBJ1-4|.|.
CASSETTGATNEKLFF
TGTGCCAGCAGTGAAACGACAGGAGCAACTAATGAAAAACTGTTTTTT
>TRBV6-5|TRBJ1-2|.|.
CATPSQRYGYTF
TGTGCCACCCCGAGTCAGCGATATGGCTACACCTTC
>TRBV19|TRBJ1-5|TRBD1|.
CASSMGIDRGSPQPQHF
TGTGCCAGTAGTATGGGGATTGACAGGGGATCCCCTCAGCCCCAGCATTTT
>TRBV28|TRBJ1-1|TRBD1|.
CASSPPGTVNTEAFF
TGTGCCAGCAGTCCCCCCGGGACAGTGAACACTGAAGCTTTCTTT
>TRBV7-9|TRBJ2-3|.|.
CASSLQRISTDTQYF
TGTGCCAGCAGCTTACAGCGGATTAGCACAGATACGCAGTATTTT
>TRBV19|TRBJ1-2|.|.
CASSYRTLHGYTF
TGTGCCAGTAGTTACCGGACTCTCCATGGCTACACCTTC
>TRBV15|TRBJ1-1|.|.
CATSKGPRQKNTEAFF
TGTGCCACCAGCAAAGGGCCCAGGCAAAAGAACACTGAAGCTTTCTTT
>TRBV19|TRBJ2-1|TRBD2|.
CASSIGTSPNEQFF
TGTGCCAGTAGTATAGGGACTAGCCCCAATGAGCAGTTCTTC
>TRBV28|TRBJ1-4|TRBD1|.
CASSLFGQGRHEKLFF
TGTGCCAGCAGTCTTTTTGGACAGGGACGGCATGAAAAACTGTTTTTT
>TRBV13|TRBJ1-2|TRBD1|.
CASSLGTTGGHGYTF
TGTGCCAGCAGCTTAGGAACTACAGGGGGCCATGGCTACACCTTC
>TRBV2|TRBJ2-3|TRBD2|.
CASLPLAGSTDTQYF
TGTGCCAGTCTCCCACTAGCGGGTAGCACAGATACGCAGTATTTT
>TRBV4-1|TRBJ2-5|.|.
CASSQGLRGMGTQYF
TGCGCCAGCAGCCAAGGTTTACGGGGTATGGGGACCCAGTACTTC
>TRBV10-2|TRBJ2-2|.|.
CASSHRHGLRKTLNTGELFF
TGCGCCAGCAGTCACAGGCACGGACTAAGAAAAACATTGAACACCGGGGAGCTGTTTTTT